This TCR beta chain originates from a study of control samples from healthy donors and cancer patients. Generated by immunoSEQ multiplex PCR, the TCRdb table keeps only in-frame clones and is missing some. The table includes 65,000 to 95,000 clones, more than 70% detected once. V was clipped by 7 bases and J by 6 bases, with 12 bases between them. CDR3 length: 12 amino acids. This chain joins TRBV12-3 or TRBV12-4 and TRBJ1-2; D is possibly TRBD1 (5 bases). The TCR was taken from a man aged 45-65 years in good health. The sample comprised blood. The CDR3 DNA follows: TGTGCCAGCACTTTCGGGGCGGATGGCTACACCTTC. As protein: CASTFGADGYTF.